The subject of this entry is one T cell receptor beta chain. What this receptor recognizes is not known. Per-nucleotide qualities are absent, and no much larger clonotype sits a single base away. The sample is drawn from a study of a mutant IDH1 vaccine in newly diagnosed glioma (dated by TCRdb to the early 2020s). Some background on the complete study: Eight vaccinations were administered to patients in weeks 1, 3, 5, 7, 11, 15, 19 and 23, corresponding to visits V03 through V10. Of the approximately 30 treated patients, around 62% were male and roughly 38% were female, and a mean age of roughly 41 years was recorded. Peripheral blood was collected at six visits: V03 (baseline), V05, V07, V10, V12 and V13. For exploratory analyses, longitudinal TCRB deep sequencing was carried out in around 24 treated patients wherever samples were available. Prior to enrollment, patients had been given standard therapy consisting of radiotherapy alone, temozolomide alone, or radiochemotherapy with temozolomide, with the combination given to most patients. Vaccination started 4-6 weeks after radiotherapy alone, or was given together with temozolomide cycles in the groups whose treatment included chemotherapy.

The germline V gene sets CDR1 to SGHRS and CDR2 to YFSETQ. The germline V and J ends show losses of 6 bases and 3 bases respectively, and no gene match explains 10 bases of the junction. The CDR3 has 18 amino acids, counting the end cysteine and phenylalanine. Only the CDR3 part of the read is kept: 54 bases, read in frame from the first base. The time point tag for this specimen amounts to: week 11, during vaccination. Each vaccine dose was 300 ug of a 20-mer mutant IDH1 peptide in Montanide, given subcutaneously with topical imiquimod. The donors had newly diagnosed IDH1-mutant astrocytomas of WHO grade 3 or 4 that showed loss of nuclear ATRX. The samples were drawn from NOA16, a multicentre, single-arm, open-label phase I trial in Germany that tested a mutant IDH1 peptide vaccine in humans for the first time. The DNeasy Blood and Tissue Kit was used to extract genomic DNA from EDTA blood for TCRB sequencing.

On the study overall, not on this receptor specifically: Immune responses induced by the vaccine were seen in roughly 95% of patients across multiple MHC alleles. The authors noted that analyses of patient blood samples could not be reproduced because of sample limitations. Availability determined which PBMC samples were chosen for TCRB deep sequencing. Pseudoprogression seemed to be unrelated to changes in the top peripheral T cell clonotypes found by TCRB sequencing.

The library was produced with the immunoSEQ multiplex PCR assay. The hsTCRB Kit was used according to the manufacturer's protocol to amplify rearranged TCR beta chain sequences. An Illumina MiSeq was used to sequence the TCRB libraries. Concerning the study's data processing: Demultiplexing, trimming and gene mapping were performed with the kit vendor's proprietary platform. TCRdb carries this immuneACCESS record with in-frame sequences only. Its versions omit some clonotypes, under half of them owing to an unresolved V gene in the studies checked, with the rest unexplained. V, J and clone size are those of that table, while D and trimming were read from the DNA. For this sample there are under 65,000 clones; 80% appear just once. Around 6.5% of the sample goes to the ten largest clones.

The sequenced sample was PBMCs, obtained from a glioma patient whose treatment included an IDH1 peptide vaccine. The V and J genes are TRBV5-1 and TRBJ2-2, and 14 junction bases match TRBD2. The clonotype originates from a man aged 45-65 years with glioma. DNA sequence: TGCGCCAGCATCACCGGGACTAGCGGGAGTCGGGACACCGGGGAGCTGTTTTTT. Protein translation: CASITGTSGSRDTGELFF.